This T cell receptor beta chain was captured in a study of shared clonotypes between healthy human individuals. The study, taken as a whole, reports: Donor clonotype sharing was expected to depend on sequencing depth. Inspection by rarefaction showed sorted-subset sequencing to be incomplete despite large depth.

This clone has a single count. Antigen: not known. The table came from immunoSEQ multiplex PCR; TCRdb's copy has only in-frame clones and leaves some out. The sample lists a few hundred thousand clones; more than 95% were seen once. With 1 base removed from V and 2 bases from J, the gap between germline ends came to 9 bases. This CDR3 region has 16 residues. Germline CDR1 and CDR2: LNHDA and SQIVND (reference sequence). Sequenced sample: naive CD4+ T cells sorted from blood. Subset specified: CD45RA+ positively selected. The chain is built from TRBV19 and TRBJ2-6; D is possibly TRBD1 or TRBD2 (5 bases each). The clonotype comes from a young woman in good health. The DNA of the CDR3 is TGTGCCAGTAGTATAGGGCAGGGAGCTGGGGCCAACGTCCTGACTTTC. It encodes CASSIGQGAGANVLTF.